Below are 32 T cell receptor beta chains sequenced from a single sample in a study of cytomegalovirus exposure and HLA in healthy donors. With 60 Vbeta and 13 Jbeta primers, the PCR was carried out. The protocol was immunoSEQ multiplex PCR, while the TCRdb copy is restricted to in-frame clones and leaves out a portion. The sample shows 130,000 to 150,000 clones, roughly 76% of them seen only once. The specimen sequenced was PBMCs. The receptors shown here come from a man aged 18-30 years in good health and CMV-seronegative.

CDR3 DNA: TGTGCCAGCAGTTTAGCGGGGACCGGCTCCTACGAGCAGTACTTC. It encodes CASSLAGTGSYEQYF. The chain recombines TRBV28 with TRBJ2-7; a weak D match, TRBD2 (6 bases). The CDR3 totals 15 residues. Germline CDR1 MDHEN, CDR2 SYDVKM. V was cut by 2 bases and J by 0 bases, with 11 bases left in between.

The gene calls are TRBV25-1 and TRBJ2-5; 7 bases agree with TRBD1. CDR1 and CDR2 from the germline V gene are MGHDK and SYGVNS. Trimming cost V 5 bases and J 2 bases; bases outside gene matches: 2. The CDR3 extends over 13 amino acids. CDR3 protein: CASSRDSQETQYF. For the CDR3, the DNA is TGTGCCAGCAGTAGGGACAGTCAAGAGACCCAGTACTTC. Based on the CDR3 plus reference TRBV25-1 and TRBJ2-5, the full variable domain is EADIYQTPRYLVIGTGKKITLECSQTMGHDKMYWYQQDPGMELHLIHYSYGVNSTEKGDLSSESTVSRIRTEHFPLTLESARPSHTSQYLCASSRDSQETQYFGPGTRLLVL.

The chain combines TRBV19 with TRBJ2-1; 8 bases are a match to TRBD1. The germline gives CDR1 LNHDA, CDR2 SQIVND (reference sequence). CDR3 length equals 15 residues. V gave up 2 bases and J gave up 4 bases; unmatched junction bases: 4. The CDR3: CASSIPGQGYNEQFF. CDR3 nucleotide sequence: TGTGCCAGTAGTATACCCGGACAGGGTTACAATGAGCAGTTCTTC.

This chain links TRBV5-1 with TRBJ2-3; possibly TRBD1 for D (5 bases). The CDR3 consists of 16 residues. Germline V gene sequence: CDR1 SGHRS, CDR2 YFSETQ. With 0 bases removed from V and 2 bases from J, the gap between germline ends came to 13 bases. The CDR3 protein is CASSLGLSRATDTQYF. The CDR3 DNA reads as TGCGCCAGCAGCTTGGGGTTGTCCAGGGCCACAGATACGCAGTATTTT.

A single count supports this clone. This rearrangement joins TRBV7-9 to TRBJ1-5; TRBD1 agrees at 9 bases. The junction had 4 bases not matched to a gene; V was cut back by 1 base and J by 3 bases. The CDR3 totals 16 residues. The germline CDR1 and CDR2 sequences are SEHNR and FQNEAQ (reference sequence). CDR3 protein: CASSLGGQGLNQPQHF. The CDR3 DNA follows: TGTGCCAGCAGCTTAGGGGGACAGGGCCTCAATCAGCCCCAGCATTTT.

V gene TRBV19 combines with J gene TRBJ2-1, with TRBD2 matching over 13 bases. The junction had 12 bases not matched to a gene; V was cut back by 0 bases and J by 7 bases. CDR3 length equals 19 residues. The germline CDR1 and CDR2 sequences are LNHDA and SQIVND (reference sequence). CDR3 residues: CASSIDWGLAGRSGNEQFF. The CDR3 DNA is TGTGCCAGTAGTATAGATTGGGGACTAGCGGGAAGGTCAGGGAATGAGCAGTTCTTC.

CDR3 residues: CASSEFTYFDYGYTF. The CDR3, as DNA: TGTGCCAGCAGTGAATTCACCTACTTTGACTATGGCTACACCTTC. The chain employs TRBV6-1 and TRBJ1-2; no firm D call. Trimming shortened V by 2 bases and J by 3 bases, and 13 bases separated the two germline ends. Germline V gene lookup returns CDR1 MNHNS and CDR2 SASEGT. The CDR3 has 15 amino acids.

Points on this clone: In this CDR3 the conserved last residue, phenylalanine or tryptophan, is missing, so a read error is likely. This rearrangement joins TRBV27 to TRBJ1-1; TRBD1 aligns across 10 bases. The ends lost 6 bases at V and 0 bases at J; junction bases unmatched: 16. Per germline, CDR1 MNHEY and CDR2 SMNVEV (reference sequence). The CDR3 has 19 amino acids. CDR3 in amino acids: CASRRLGTGEGRLNTEAFL. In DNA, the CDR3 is TGTGCCAGCAGGAGGCTCGGGACAGGGGAGGGCCGATTGAACACTGAAGCTTTCCTT.

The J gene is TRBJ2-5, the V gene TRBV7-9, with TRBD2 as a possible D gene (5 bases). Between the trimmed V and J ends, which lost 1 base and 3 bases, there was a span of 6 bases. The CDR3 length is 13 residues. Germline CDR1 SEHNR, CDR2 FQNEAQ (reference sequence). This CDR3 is CASSLVGEETQYF. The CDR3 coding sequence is TGTGCCAGCAGCTTAGTGGGAGAAGAGACCCAGTACTTC.

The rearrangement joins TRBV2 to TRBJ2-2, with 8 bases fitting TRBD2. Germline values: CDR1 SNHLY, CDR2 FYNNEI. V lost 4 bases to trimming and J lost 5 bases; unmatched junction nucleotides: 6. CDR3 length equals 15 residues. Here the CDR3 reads CASSGGRGGTGELFF. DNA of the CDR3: TGTGCCAGCAGTGGAGGCCGGGGGGGTACCGGGGAGCTGTTTTTT. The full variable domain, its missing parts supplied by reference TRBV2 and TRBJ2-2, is EPEVTQTPSHQVTQMGQEVILRCVPISNHLYFYWYRQILGQKVEFLVSFYNNEISEKSEIFDDQFSVERPDGSNFTLKIRSTKLEDSAMYFCASSGGRGGTGELFFGEGSRLTVL.

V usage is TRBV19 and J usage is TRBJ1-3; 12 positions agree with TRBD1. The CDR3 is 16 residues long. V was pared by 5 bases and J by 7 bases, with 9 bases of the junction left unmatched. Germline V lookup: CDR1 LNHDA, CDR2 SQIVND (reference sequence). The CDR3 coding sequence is TGTGCCAGTAGTGCTGTGCCGGGACAGGGGGCGAACACCATATATTTT. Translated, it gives CASSAVPGQGANTIYF. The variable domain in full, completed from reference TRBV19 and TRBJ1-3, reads DGGITQSPKYLFRKEGQNVTLSCEQNLNHDAMYWYRQDPGQGLRLIYYSQIVNDFQKGDIAEGYSVSREKKESFPLTVTSAQKNPTAFYLCASSAVPGQGANTIYFGEGSWLTVV.

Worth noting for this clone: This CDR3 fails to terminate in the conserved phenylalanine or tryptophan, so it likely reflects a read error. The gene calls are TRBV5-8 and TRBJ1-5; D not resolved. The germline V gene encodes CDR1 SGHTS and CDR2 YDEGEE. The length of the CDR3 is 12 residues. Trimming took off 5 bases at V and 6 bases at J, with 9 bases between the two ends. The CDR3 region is CASSHRGQPQHV. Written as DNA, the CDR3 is TGTGCCAGCAGTCACCGCGGTCAGCCCCAGCATGTT.

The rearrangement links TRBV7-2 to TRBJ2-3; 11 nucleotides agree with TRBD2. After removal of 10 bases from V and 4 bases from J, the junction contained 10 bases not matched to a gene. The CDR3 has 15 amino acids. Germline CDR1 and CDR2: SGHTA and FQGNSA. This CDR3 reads CAITSGSVVSDTQYF. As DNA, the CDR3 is TGTGCCATCACTAGCGGGAGTGTTGTGTCAGATACGCAGTATTTT. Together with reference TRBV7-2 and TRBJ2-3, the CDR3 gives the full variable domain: GAGVSQSPSNKVTEKGKDVELRCDPISGHTALYWYRQSLGQGLEFLIYFQGNSAPDKSGLPSDRFSAERTGGSVSTLTIQRTQQEDSAVYLCAITSGSVVSDTQYFGPGTRLTVL.

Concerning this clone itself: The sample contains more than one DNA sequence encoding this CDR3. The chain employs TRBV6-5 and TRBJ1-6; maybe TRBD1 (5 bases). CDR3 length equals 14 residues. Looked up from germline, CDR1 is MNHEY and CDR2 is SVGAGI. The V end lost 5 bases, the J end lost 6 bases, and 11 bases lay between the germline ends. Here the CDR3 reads CASSRIGVNSPLHF. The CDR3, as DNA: TGTGCCAGCAGTAGGATAGGGGTTAATTCACCCCTCCACTTT.

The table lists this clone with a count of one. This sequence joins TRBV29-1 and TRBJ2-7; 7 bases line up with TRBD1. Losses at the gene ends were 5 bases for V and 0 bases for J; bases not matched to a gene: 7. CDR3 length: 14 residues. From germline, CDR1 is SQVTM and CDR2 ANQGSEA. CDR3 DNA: TGCAGCGTTCGGACAGGTCTGGCCTCCTACGAGCAGTACTTC. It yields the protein CSVRTGLASYEQYF.

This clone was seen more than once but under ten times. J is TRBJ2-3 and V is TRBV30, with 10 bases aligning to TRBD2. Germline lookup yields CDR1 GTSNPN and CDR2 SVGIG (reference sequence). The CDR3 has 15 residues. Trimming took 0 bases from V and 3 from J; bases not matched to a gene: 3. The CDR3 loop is CAWSVLAGVTDTQYF. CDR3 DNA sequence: TGTGCCTGGAGTGTGCTAGCGGGAGTTACAGATACGCAGTATTTT. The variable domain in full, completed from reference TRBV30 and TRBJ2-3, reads SQTIHQWPATLVQPVGSPLSLECTVEGTSNPNLYWYRQAAGRGLQLLFYSVGIGQISSEVPQNLSASRPQDRQFILSSKKLLLSDSGFYLCAWSVLAGVTDTQYFGPGTRLTVL.

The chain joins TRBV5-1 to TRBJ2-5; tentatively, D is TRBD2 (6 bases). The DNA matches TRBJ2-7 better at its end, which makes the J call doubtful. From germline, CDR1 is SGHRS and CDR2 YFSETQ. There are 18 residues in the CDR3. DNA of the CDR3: TGCGCCAGCAGCTCGAAAGGAGCGGGTCCAACCGGGGCCTACGAGCAGTACTTC. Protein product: CASSSKGAGPTGAYEQYF.

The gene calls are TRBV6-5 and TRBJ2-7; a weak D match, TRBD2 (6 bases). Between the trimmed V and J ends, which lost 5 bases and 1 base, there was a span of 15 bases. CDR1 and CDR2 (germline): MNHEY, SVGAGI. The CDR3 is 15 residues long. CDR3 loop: CASSGGWALSYEQYF. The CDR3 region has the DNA TGTGCCAGCAGTGGGGGGTGGGCGTTATCCTACGAGCAGTACTTC.

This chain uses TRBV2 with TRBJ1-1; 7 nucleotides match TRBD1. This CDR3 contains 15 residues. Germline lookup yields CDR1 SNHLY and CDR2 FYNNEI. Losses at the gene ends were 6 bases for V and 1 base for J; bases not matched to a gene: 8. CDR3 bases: TGTGCCAGCAGAGACCGGACAGGACAGAACACTGAAGCTTTCTTT. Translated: CASRDRTGQNTEAFF.

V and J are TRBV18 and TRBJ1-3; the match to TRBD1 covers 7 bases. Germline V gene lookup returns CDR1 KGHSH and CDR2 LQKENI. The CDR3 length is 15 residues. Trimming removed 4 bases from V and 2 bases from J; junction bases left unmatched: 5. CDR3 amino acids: CASSLTQGAGNTIYF. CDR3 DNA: TGTGCCAGCTCACTTACTCAGGGGGCTGGAAACACCATATATTTT.

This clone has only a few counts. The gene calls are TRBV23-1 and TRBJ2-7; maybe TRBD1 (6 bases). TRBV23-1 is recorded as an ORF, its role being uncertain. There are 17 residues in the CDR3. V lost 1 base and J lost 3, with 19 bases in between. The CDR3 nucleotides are TGCGCCAGCAGTCAATTAGGCCCGACAGGAGACTACTACGAGCAGTACTTC. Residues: CASSQLGPTGDYYEQYF.

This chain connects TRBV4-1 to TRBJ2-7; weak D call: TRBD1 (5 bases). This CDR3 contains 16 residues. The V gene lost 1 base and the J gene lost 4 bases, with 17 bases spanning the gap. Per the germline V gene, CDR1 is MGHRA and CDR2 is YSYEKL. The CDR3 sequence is CASSQVVGDEAYEQYF. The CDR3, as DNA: TGCGCCAGCAGCCAAGTGGTAGGGGATGAGGCGTACGAGCAGTACTTC.

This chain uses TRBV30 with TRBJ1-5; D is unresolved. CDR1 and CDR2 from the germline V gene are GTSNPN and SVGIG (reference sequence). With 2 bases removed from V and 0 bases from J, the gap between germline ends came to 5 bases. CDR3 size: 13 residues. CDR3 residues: CAWSLDSNQPQHF. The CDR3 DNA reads TGTGCCTGGAGTCTAGATAGCAATCAGCCCCAGCATTTT.

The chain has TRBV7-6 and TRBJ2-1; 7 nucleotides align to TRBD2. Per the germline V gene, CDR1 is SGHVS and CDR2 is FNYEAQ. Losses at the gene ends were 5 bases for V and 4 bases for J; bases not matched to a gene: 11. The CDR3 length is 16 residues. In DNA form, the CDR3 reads TGTGCCAGCAGCCAGCGGGACTGGGGGGTATACAATGAGCAGTTCTTC. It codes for CASSQRDWGVYNEQFF.

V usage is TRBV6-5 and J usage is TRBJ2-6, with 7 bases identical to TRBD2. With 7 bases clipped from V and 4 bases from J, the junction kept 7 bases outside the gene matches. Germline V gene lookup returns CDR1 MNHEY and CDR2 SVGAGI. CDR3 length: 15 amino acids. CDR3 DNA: TGTGCCAGCACGCGGCGGGGGACCGGGGCCAACGTCCTGACTTTC. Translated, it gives CASTRRGTGANVLTF.

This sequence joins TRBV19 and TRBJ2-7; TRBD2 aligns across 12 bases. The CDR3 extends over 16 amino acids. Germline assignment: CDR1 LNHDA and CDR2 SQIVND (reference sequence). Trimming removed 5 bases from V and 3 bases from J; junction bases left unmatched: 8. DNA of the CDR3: TGTGCCAGTAGTCGTCTAGCGGGAGGGGGCCGCTACGAGCAGTACTTC. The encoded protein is CASSRLAGGGRYEQYF.

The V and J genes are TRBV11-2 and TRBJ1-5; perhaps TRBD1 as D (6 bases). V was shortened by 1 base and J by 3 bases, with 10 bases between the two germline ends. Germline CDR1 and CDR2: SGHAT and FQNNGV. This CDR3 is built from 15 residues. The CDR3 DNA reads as TGTGCCAGCAGCTTAGGCCGACAGGTCAATCAGCCCCAGCATTTT. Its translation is CASSLGRQVNQPQHF.

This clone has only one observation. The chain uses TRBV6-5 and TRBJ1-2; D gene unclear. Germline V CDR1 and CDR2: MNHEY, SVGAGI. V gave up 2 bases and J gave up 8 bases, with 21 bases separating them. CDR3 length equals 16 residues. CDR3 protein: CASSYISGNPGRGYTF. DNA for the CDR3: TGTGCCAGCAGTTACATCTCCGGGAACCCCGGACGGGGCTACACCTTC.

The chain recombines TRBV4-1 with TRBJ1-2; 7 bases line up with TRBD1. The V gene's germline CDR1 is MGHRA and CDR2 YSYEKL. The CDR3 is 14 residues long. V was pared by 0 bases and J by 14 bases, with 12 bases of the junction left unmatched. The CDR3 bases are TGCGCCAGCAGCCAAGAGCGCCGGGACAGCTTAGGGACCTTC. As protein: CASSQERRDSLGTF.

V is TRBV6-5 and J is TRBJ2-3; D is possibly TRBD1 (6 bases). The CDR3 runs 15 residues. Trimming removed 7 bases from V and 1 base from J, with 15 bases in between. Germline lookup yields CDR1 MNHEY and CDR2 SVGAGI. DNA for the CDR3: TGTGCCAGCACCCTGACAGGAGTAGGCACAGATACGCAGTATTTT. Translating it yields CASTLTGVGTDTQYF.

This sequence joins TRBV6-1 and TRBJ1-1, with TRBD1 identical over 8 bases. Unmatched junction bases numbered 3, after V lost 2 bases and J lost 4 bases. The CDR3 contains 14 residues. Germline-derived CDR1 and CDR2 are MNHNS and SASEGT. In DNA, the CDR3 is TGTGCCAGCAGTGAAACAGGGGGGGGCACTGAAGCTTTCTTT. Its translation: CASSETGGGTEAFF.

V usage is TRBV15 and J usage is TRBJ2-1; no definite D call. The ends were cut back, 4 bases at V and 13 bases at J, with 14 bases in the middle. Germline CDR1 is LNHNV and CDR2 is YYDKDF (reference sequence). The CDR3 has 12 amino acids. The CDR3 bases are TGTGCCACCAGCACCCTGCACCCACAACAGTTCTTC. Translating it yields CATSTLHPQQFF. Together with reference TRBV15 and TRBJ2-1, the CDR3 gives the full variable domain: DAMVIQNPRYQVTQFGKPVTLSCSQTLNHNVMYWYQQKSSQAPKLLFHYYDKDFNNEADTPDNFQSRRPNTSFCFLDIRSPGLGDTAMYLCATSTLHPQQFFGPGTRLTVL.